The 25 T cell receptor beta chains presented below share a single source sample, sequenced in a study of OX40 agonist ivuxolimab in advanced cancers. TCRdb's copy holds only in-frame clones and misses some; the assay was immunoSEQ multiplex PCR. This table has 150,000 to 170,000 clones, approximately 94% appearing once. Specimen: CD4+ or CD8+ T cells sorted from blood, collected in a trial of the OX40 agonist ivuxolimab. These receptors originate from an adult with an advanced solid tumor such as melanoma, head and neck, liver or kidney cancer.

This rearrangement joins TRBV4-3 to TRBJ2-7, with TRBD2 identical over 11 bases. J gave up 2 bases and V 4 bases, and 4 bases lay outside the gene matches. CDR3 length: 15 amino acids. CDR1 and CDR2 (germline): LGHNA, YSLEER. CDR3 region: CASSPGLADTYEQYF. In DNA, the CDR3 is TGCGCCAGCAGCCCGGGACTAGCGGACACCTACGAGCAGTACTTC.

The J gene is TRBJ2-5, the V gene TRBV9; 11 bases are shared with TRBD2. TRBJ2-7 matches the DNA end more closely, so the J call is doubtful. Germline V gene sequence: CDR1 SGDLS, CDR2 YYNGEE. The CDR3 is made up of 15 amino acids. The DNA of the CDR3 is TGTGCCAGCAGCAGCTTGGGACTAGCGGAATACGAGCAGTACTTC. Amino acid sequence: CASSSLGLAEYEQYF.

This chain links TRBV6-5 with TRBJ2-5; D is unresolved. Germline V gene lookup returns CDR1 MNHEY and CDR2 SVGAGI. V dropped 0 bases and J dropped 7 bases, with 3 bases sitting between them. CDR3 length: 11 amino acids. CDR3 DNA: TGTGCCAGCAGTTACTCTTCGACCCAGTACTTC. It specifies CASSYSSTQYF.

The V gene is TRBV5-1, the J gene TRBJ2-2; possibly TRBD2 for D (5 bases). Germline V gene data show CDR1 as SGHRS and CDR2 as YFSETQ. This CDR3 is 14 amino acids long. V lost 1 base to trimming and J lost 4 bases, with 8 bases between them. Written as DNA, the CDR3 is TGCGCCAGCAGCTTGTTACGGGGCACCGGGGAGCTGTTTTTT. Translating gives CASSLLRGTGELFF.

V usage is TRBV5-1 and J usage is TRBJ1-1, with 7 bases that match TRBD1. Germline V lookup: CDR1 SGHRS, CDR2 YFSETQ. The CDR3 has 17 residues. With V trimmed by 4 bases and J by 5 bases, 17 bases remained unmatched. CDR3 protein: CASSRGAGGTKGTEAFF. The CDR3 bases are TGCGCCAGCAGCCGCGGGGCAGGGGGTACTAAGGGGACTGAAGCTTTCTTT.

This CDR3 is CASFKAGDDEKLFF. The CDR3 DNA is TGTGCCAGCTTCAAGGCGGGGGACGATGAAAAACTGTTTTTT. The chain links TRBV2 to TRBJ1-4, with a tentative D call TRBD1 (5 bases). Between the trimmed V and J ends, which lost 8 bases and 6 bases, there was a span of 16 bases. This CDR3 has 14 residues. Germline V gives CDR1 SNHLY, CDR2 FYNNEI.

This chain uses TRBV7-9 with TRBJ1-2; no clear D. Trimming shortened V by 2 bases and J by 3 bases, and 16 bases separated the two germline ends. Germline lookup yields CDR1 SEHNR and CDR2 FQNEAQ (reference sequence). This CDR3 has 16 residues. DNA of the CDR3: TGTGCCAGCAGCTTACTGTCCGGTACCGCCTACTATGGCTACACCTTC. It yields the protein CASSLLSGTAYYGYTF.

This rearrangement joins TRBV7-8 to TRBJ2-7; D is undetermined. V lost 6 bases, J lost 3 bases, and 12 bases lay in between. CDR1 is SGHVS and CDR2 is FQNEAQ in the germline V gene. This CDR3 region has 13 residues. CDR3 residues: CASRVGFFYEQYF. CDR3 bases: TGTGCCAGCAGGGTAGGGTTCTTCTACGAGCAGTACTTC.

The chain couples TRBV4-1 to TRBJ1-4; the match to TRBD1 covers 7 bases. From germline, CDR1 is MGHRA and CDR2 YSYEKL. With V trimmed by 3 bases and J by 1 base, 2 bases remained unmatched. The CDR3 runs 15 residues. The CDR3 loop reads CASSHNRGTNEKLFF. CDR3 nucleotides: TGCGCCAGCAGCCACAACAGGGGAACTAATGAAAAACTGTTTTTT.

This clone appeared a single time. The chain joins TRBV27 to TRBJ2-5; weak D call: TRBD1 (6 bases). The CDR3 has 14 amino acids. In germline, CDR1 is MNHEY, CDR2 SMNVEV (reference sequence). Trimming removed 5 bases at V and 5 bases at J, with 15 bases between. CDR3 sequence reads: CASSRRTVTETQYF. CDR3 DNA sequence: TGTGCCAGCAGTCGACGGACAGTCACGGAGACCCAGTACTTC.

The J gene is TRBJ1-5, the V gene TRBV5-1; D is unresolved. The CDR3 length is 13 residues. In germline, CDR1 is SGHRS, CDR2 YFSETQ. With 4 bases removed from V and 5 bases from J, the gap between germline ends came to 10 bases. CDR3 sequence reads: CASSPGIDQPQHF. For the CDR3, the DNA is TGCGCCAGCAGCCCCGGGATAGATCAGCCCCAGCATTTT.

CDR3 sequence reads: CAIRGQGGDTEAFF. DNA of the CDR3: TGTGCCATCAGGGGACAGGGTGGGGACACTGAAGCTTTCTTT. The J gene is TRBJ1-1, the V gene TRBV10-3; 9 bases align to TRBD1. The V gene's germline CDR1 is ENHRY and CDR2 SYGVKD. CDR3 length: 14 residues. The junction had 5 bases not matched to a gene; V was cut back by 6 bases and J by 3 bases.

V and J are TRBV2 and TRBJ2-7; D gene unclear. CDR3 length: 10 amino acids. Trimming left V 5 bases short and J 3 bases short, with 2 bases between. Germline CDR1 is SNHLY and CDR2 is FYNNEI. CDR3 bases: TGTGCCAGCAGTTACTACGAGCAGTACTTC. It is translated as CASSYYEQYF.

The CDR3 DNA follows: TGTGCCAGCAGTTACCGGACAGGGAACAATCAGCCCCAGCATTTT. This translates into CASSYRTGNNQPQHF. The chain links TRBV6-5 to TRBJ1-5, with 8 bases lining up with TRBD1. Germline trimming cut 2 bases from V and 3 bases from J; bases unmatched to any gene: 3. Germline V gene data show CDR1 as MNHEY and CDR2 as SVGAGI. CDR3 size: 15 residues.

The chain is built from TRBV13 and TRBJ1-1, with TRBD1 as a possible D gene (5 bases). Trimming stripped 1 base from V and 0 bases from J, with 12 bases between. CDR1 and CDR2 (germline): PRHDT, FYEKMQ (reference sequence). This CDR3 is 16 amino acids long. The CDR3 here is CASSLVGTPLNTEAFF. In DNA form, the CDR3 reads TGTGCCAGCAGCTTAGTAGGGACCCCTTTGAACACTGAAGCTTTCTTT.

The rearrangement uses TRBV9 and TRBJ1-3; D possibly corresponds to TRBD1 (5 bases). The length of the CDR3 is 15 residues. Germline V gene lookup returns CDR1 SGDLS and CDR2 YYNGEE. V was cut by 0 bases and J by 4 bases, with 11 bases left in between. The CDR3 sequence: CASSVGGVEGNTIYF. CDR3 sequence (DNA): TGTGCCAGCAGCGTAGGGGGGGTCGAAGGAAACACCATATATTTT. Variable domain in full (rest from reference TRBV9 and TRBJ1-3): DSGVTQTPKHLITATGQRVTLRCSPRSGDLSVYWYQQSLDQGLQFLIQYYNGEERAKGNILERFSAQQFPDLHSELNLSSLELGDSALYFCASSVGGVEGNTIYFGEGSWLTVV.

The chain couples TRBV6-1 to TRBJ1-5; D remains unclear. Germline assignment: CDR1 MNHNS and CDR2 SASEGT. CDR3 size: 15 residues. V was clipped by 0 bases and J by 9 bases, with 15 bases between them. The DNA for the CDR3 is TGTGCCAGCAGTGAAGCGACCCGCGGGTGGACGCCCCAGCATTTT. Translated, it gives CASSEATRGWTPQHF.

The V and J genes are TRBV27 and TRBJ2-1; no reliable D call. Trimming took 5 bases from V and 3 from J, leaving 11 bases between them. This CDR3 contains 14 residues. Germline V lookup: CDR1 MNHEY, CDR2 SMNVEV (reference sequence). CDR3 in amino acids: CASSSALDYNEQFF. The CDR3 DNA follows: TGTGCCAGCAGTAGCGCCTTAGACTACAATGAGCAGTTCTTC.

The V and J genes are TRBV27 and TRBJ2-7; 7 nucleotides match TRBD1. The CDR3 is made up of 13 amino acids. J was trimmed by 5 bases and V by 7 bases; bases with no gene match: 8. Germline assignment: CDR1 MNHEY and CDR2 SMNVEV (reference sequence). In DNA, the CDR3 is TGTGCCAGCAAGATAACAGGGGACCACGAGCAGTACTTC. Protein product: CASKITGDHEQYF.

The CDR3 DNA reads as TGTGCCAGCAGTTACTCGCGGTGGGACGAGCAGTACTTC. This translates into CASSYSRWDEQYF. The rearrangement links TRBV6-5 to TRBJ2-7; no reliable D call. V lost 0 bases, J lost 5 bases, and 8 bases lay in between. The V gene's germline CDR1 is MNHEY and CDR2 SVGAGI. The CDR3 is 13 residues long.

The gene calls are TRBV6-1 and TRBJ1-5, with 7 bases fitting TRBD1. With 6 bases clipped from V and 3 bases from J, the junction kept 8 bases outside the gene matches. The CDR3 is 15 residues long. Looked up from germline, CDR1 is MNHNS and CDR2 is SASEGT. DNA for the CDR3: TGTGCCAGCAGAATTGGACAGGAAGCCAATCAGCCCCAGCATTTT. Protein: CASRIGQEANQPQHF.

The CDR3: CASSPHPEGSNQPQHF. In DNA, the CDR3 is TGTGCCAGCAGCCCCCACCCGGAGGGAAGCAATCAGCCCCAGCATTTT. The V call is TRBV7-6, the J call TRBJ1-5, with D uncertain. This CDR3 is built from 16 residues. Germline loops: CDR1 SGHVS, CDR2 FNYEAQ. Trimming removed 5 bases at V and 1 base at J, with 15 bases between.

V is TRBV7-9 and J is TRBJ2-4, with D maybe TRBD2 (6 bases). Germline V lookup: CDR1 SEHNR, CDR2 FQNEAQ (reference sequence). This CDR3 comprises 14 residues. The V and J ends lost 3 bases and 7 bases respectively, with 13 bases between them. The CDR3 sequence is CASSLGEVENIQYF. In DNA form, the CDR3 reads TGTGCCAGCAGCTTGGGGGAGGTGGAGAACATTCAGTACTTC.

This clone is a singleton in its sample. This sequence joins TRBV27 and TRBJ2-5; 8 bases are shared with TRBD1. The CDR3 is 13 residues long. Germline V gene lookup returns CDR1 MNHEY and CDR2 SMNVEV (reference sequence). V gave up 5 bases and J gave up 9 bases; unmatched junction bases: 8. This CDR3 is CASSIGQGWAQYF. The CDR3 DNA follows: TGTGCCAGCAGTATCGGACAGGGTTGGGCCCAGTACTTC.

This rearrangement joins TRBV7-2 to TRBJ2-1; 8 nucleotides align to TRBD1. The CDR3 length is 14 residues. V lost 2 bases and J lost 7; bases outside the gene matches: 4. CDR1 and CDR2 (germline): SGHTA, FQGNSA. The CDR3 DNA reads TGTGCCAGCAGCTTACAACAGGGGGATAATGAGCAGTTCTTC. Encoded protein: CASSLQQGDNEQFF.